One and the same sample provided the 15 T cell receptor beta chains below, sequenced in a study of OX40 agonist ivuxolimab in advanced cancers. Profiled with immunoSEQ multiplex PCR; TCRdb holds only in-frame clones, not every one. The data show about 110,000 clones, with around 90% seen just once and approximately 1.1% held by the top ten. The material was CD4+ or CD8+ T cells sorted from blood, obtained in a trial of the OX40 agonist ivuxolimab. Every receptor here comes from an adult with an advanced solid tumor such as melanoma, head and neck, liver or kidney cancer.

The rearrangement uses TRBV6-5 and TRBJ1-1, with TRBD1 matching over 7 bases. The germline CDR1 and CDR2 sequences are MNHEY and SVGAGI. CDR3 length equals 12 residues. V lost 4 bases, J lost 12 bases, and 8 bases stayed unmatched. The CDR3 DNA reads as TGTGCCAGCAGTTCCACGACAGGGTTGTCTTTCTTT. Protein product: CASSSTTGLSFF.

This clone turned up a few times. The chain joins TRBV19 to TRBJ1-5; D is perhaps TRBD1 (6 bases). The CDR3 has 14 amino acids. Germline CDR1 is LNHDA and CDR2 is SQIVND (reference sequence). Between the trimmed V and J ends, which lost 8 bases and 1 base, there was a span of 12 bases. The CDR3 DNA reads TGTGCCAGTCTACAGGGAGTCAGCAATCAGCCCCAGCATTTT. It is translated as CASLQGVSNQPQHF.

This chain uses TRBV6-5 with TRBJ1-5; 8 positions agree with TRBD1. CDR3 length equals 15 residues. With V trimmed by 5 bases and J by 1 base, 4 bases remained unmatched. The germline V gene has CDR1 MNHEY and CDR2 SVGAGI. CDR3 in amino acids: CASSPDRGSNQPQHF. CDR3 nucleotide sequence: TGTGCCAGCAGTCCCGACAGGGGCAGCAATCAGCCCCAGCATTTT.

The chain carries TRBV4-3 and TRBJ2-7; D is perhaps TRBD1 (5 bases). Germline-derived CDR1 and CDR2 are LGHNA and YSLEER. This CDR3 is 15 amino acids long. Trimming removed 1 base from V and 4 bases from J, with 14 bases in between. The CDR3 nucleotides are TGCGCCAGCAGCCAAGGTCCGCAGGGTGGGTACGAGCAGTACTTC. Encoded protein: CASSQGPQGGYEQYF.

V gene TRBV6-5 combines with J gene TRBJ2-7; 7 bases align to TRBD1. The CDR3 sequence is 13 residues long. The germline CDR1 and CDR2 sequences are MNHEY and SVGAGI. J was trimmed by 3 bases and V by 5 bases; bases with no gene match: 4. The CDR3 region has the DNA TGTGCCAGCAGTGTCGACAGGGACTACGAGCAGTACTTC. It translates to CASSVDRDYEQYF.

V and J are TRBV9 and TRBJ1-3; D perhaps matches TRBD1 (6 bases). Trimming took 0 bases from V and 4 from J, leaving 11 bases between them. Germline V gives CDR1 SGDLS, CDR2 YYNGEE. The CDR3 covers 15 residues. The CDR3 protein is CASSVGRDIGNTIYF. DNA for the CDR3: TGTGCCAGCAGCGTAGGCCGGGACATAGGAAACACCATATATTTT.

The CDR3 bases are TGTGCCAGCAGCTTAGTAGGAGGAGCTAACTATGGCTACACCTTC. Amino acids: CASSLVGGANYGYTF. The chain carries TRBV7-8 and TRBJ1-2; no firm D call. The length of the CDR3 is 15 residues. CDR1 and CDR2 (germline): SGHVS, FQNEAQ. The ends were cut back, 1 base at V and 0 bases at J, with 9 bases in the middle.

The rearrangement links TRBV29-1 to TRBJ1-3; TRBD1 is a possible D gene (5 bases). Germline assignment: CDR1 SQVTM and CDR2 ANQGSEA. The CDR3 contains 14 residues. V was shortened by 0 bases and J by 9 bases, with 15 bases between the two germline ends. The CDR3 here is CSVEEGQGYGTIYF. The CDR3 DNA follows: TGCAGCGTTGAAGAGGGGCAGGGTTACGGCACCATATATTTT.

In nucleotides, the CDR3 is TGTGCCACCAGCAGAGATAGGACAGATTATGGCTACACCTTC. Translation: CATSRDRTDYGYTF. The chain uses TRBV15 and TRBJ1-2, with a weak D call TRBD1 (6 bases). The CDR3 runs to 14 residues. CDR1 LNHNV and CDR2 YYDKDF come from the germline V gene (reference sequence). V was trimmed by 0 bases and J by 5 bases, leaving 10 bases between them.

The CDR3 DNA sequence: TGTGCCAGCAGTGAATTGGTTACTACTAGCACAGATACGCAGTATTTT. This codes for CASSELVTTSTDTQYF. The chain has TRBV25-1 and TRBJ2-3, with unresolved D. Germline CDR1 reads MGHDK; CDR2 reads SYGVNS. This CDR3 comprises 16 residues. V lost 1 base to trimming and J lost 0 bases, with 11 bases between them.

This clone was picked up a small number of times. The chain joins TRBV29-1 to TRBJ1-1; D gene ambiguous. This CDR3 spans 13 amino acids. Trimming cost V 5 bases and J 0 bases, with 10 bases left between them. Germline V gene sequence: CDR1 SQVTM, CDR2 ANQGSEA. The CDR3 sequence is CSVQPSMNTEAFF. The CDR3 nucleotides read TGCAGCGTTCAACCGTCCATGAACACTGAAGCTTTCTTT. Combining the CDR3 with reference TRBV29-1 and TRBJ1-1 gives the whole variable domain SAVISQKPSRDICQRGTSLTIQCQVDSQVTMMFWYRQQPGQSLTLIATANQGSEATYESGFVIDKFPISRPNLTFSTLTVSNMSPEDSSIYLCSVQPSMNTEAFFGQGTRLTVV.

The rearrangement uses TRBV7-9 and TRBJ2-7; possible D gene TRBD2, 6 bases. The CDR3 sequence is 15 residues long. With 5 bases removed from V and 5 bases from J, the gap between germline ends came to 19 bases. Germline V gene sequence: CDR1 SEHNR, CDR2 FQNEAQ (reference sequence). The CDR3 reads CASSPPGAREDEQYF. The CDR3 region has the DNA TGTGCCAGCAGCCCACCGGGAGCGAGGGAGGACGAGCAGTACTTC.

The chain is built from TRBV5-4 and TRBJ1-5; tentative D call: TRBD1 (5 bases). From germline, CDR1 is SGHNT and CDR2 YYREEE (reference sequence). Trimming left V 0 bases short and J 5 bases short, with 18 bases between. The CDR3 is 17 residues long. Here the CDR3 reads CASSLELGEYGDQPQHF. CDR3 DNA sequence: TGTGCCAGCAGCTTGGAATTGGGGGAGTATGGGGATCAGCCCCAGCATTTT.

The chain recombines TRBV6-1 with TRBJ1-2, with 8 bases aligning to TRBD1. Trimming cost V 7 bases and J 4 bases; bases outside gene matches: 11. This CDR3 region has 15 residues. Germline CDR1 and CDR2: MNHNS and SASEGT. CDR3 DNA: TGTGCCAGCATGGGGACAGGCGAGGGGACCTATGGCTACACCTTC. This sequence encodes CASMGTGEGTYGYTF.

On this clone: A junction boundary mismatches the germline segment, possibly from a read error. The chain combines TRBV28 with TRBJ1-5; D is undetermined. The CDR3 covers 12 residues. CDR1 is MDHEN, CDR2 SYDVKM, per germline. The CDR3 sequence is CASSLLAQPQHF. The CDR3 region has the DNA TGTGCCAGCAGCTTATTAGCCCAGCCCCAGCATTTT.